The present T cell receptor beta chain was sequenced within a study of OX40 agonist ivuxolimab in advanced cancers. Study summary: Prior anti-PD-1, anti-PD-L1 or anti-CTLA-4 therapy did not bar entry, and approximately 40% had some. Three patients, one with hepatocellular carcinoma and two with cutaneous melanoma, responded partially. Regarding the study as a whole: Compared with CD4+, CD8+ T cells on average had more expanded clones.

This clone was counted once. Its antigen is currently unknown. Repertoires were generated with immunoSEQ multiplex PCR, while TCRdb's copy carries only in-frame clones and drops some. The table has more than 80,000 clones, approximately 94% seen once; the top ten hold over 2.5%. This CDR3 contains 17 residues. Per germline, CDR1 SGHNT and CDR2 YENEEA. J was trimmed by 2 bases and V by 5 bases; bases with no gene match: 11. This sample comprised CD4+ or CD8+ T cells sorted from blood, obtained in a trial of the OX40 agonist ivuxolimab. The clonotype comes from an adult with an advanced solid tumor such as melanoma, head and neck, liver or kidney cancer. The chain carries TRBV11-3 and TRBJ1-4, with 7 nucleotides matching TRBD1. For the CDR3, the DNA is TGTGCCAGCAGCCCCGACAGGGAAGGTAGGACTAATGAAAAACTGTTTTTT. Encoded protein: CASSPDREGRTNEKLFF.